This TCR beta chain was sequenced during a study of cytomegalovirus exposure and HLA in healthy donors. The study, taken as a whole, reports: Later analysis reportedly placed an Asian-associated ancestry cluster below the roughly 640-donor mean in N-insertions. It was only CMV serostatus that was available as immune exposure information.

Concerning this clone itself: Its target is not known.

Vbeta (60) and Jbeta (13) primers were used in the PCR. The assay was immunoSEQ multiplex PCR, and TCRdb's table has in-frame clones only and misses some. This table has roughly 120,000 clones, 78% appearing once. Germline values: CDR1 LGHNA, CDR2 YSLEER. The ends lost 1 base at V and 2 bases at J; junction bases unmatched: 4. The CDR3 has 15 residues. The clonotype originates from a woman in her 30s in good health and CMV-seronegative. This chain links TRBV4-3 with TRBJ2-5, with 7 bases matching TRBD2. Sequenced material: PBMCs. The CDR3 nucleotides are TGCGCCAGCAGCCAAGCTAGGGGAGGGCAAGAGACCCAGTACTTC. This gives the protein CASSQARGGQETQYF.